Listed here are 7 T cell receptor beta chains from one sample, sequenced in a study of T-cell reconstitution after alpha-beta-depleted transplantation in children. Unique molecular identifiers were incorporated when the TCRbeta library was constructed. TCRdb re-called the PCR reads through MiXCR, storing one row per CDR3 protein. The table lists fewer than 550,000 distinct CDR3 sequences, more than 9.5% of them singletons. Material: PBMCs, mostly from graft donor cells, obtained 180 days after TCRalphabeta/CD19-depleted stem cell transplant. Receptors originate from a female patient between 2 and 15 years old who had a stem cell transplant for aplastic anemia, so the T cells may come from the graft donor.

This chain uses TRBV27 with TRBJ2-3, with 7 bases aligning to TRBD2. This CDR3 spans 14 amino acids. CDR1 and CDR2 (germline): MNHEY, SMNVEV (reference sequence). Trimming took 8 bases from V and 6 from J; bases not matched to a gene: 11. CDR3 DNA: TGTGCCAGCGCGATCGGACTCGGGGGGGATACGCAGTATTTT. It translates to CASAIGLGGDTQYF.

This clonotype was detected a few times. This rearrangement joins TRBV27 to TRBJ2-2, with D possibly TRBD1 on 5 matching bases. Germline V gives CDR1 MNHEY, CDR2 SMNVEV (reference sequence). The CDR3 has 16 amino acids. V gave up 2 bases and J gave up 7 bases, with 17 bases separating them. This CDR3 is CASSLRADHQGGELFF. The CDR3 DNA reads TGTGCCAGCAGTTTAAGGGCCGATCATCAGGGCGGGGAGCTGTTTTTT.

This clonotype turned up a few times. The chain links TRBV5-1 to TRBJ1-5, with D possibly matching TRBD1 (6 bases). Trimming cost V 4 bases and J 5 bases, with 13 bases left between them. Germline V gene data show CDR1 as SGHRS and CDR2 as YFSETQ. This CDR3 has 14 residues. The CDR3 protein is CASSPTGAHQPQHF. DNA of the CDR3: TGCGCCAGCAGCCCCACGGGGGCCCATCAGCCCCAGCATTTT.

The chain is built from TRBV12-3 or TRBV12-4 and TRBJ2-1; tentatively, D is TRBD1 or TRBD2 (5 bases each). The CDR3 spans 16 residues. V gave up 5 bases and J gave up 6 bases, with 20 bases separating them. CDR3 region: CASSRELIRDRNEQFF. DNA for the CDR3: TGTGCCAGCAGTCGCGAACTTATTCGGGACCGCAATGAGCAGTTCTTC.

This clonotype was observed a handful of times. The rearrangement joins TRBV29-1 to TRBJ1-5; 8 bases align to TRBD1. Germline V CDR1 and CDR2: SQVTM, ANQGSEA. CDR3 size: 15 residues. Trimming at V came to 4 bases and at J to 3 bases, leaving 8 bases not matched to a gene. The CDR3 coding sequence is TGCAGCGTTGCTACGACAGGGGCCCTCAATCAGCCCCAGCATTTT. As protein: CSVATTGALNQPQHF.

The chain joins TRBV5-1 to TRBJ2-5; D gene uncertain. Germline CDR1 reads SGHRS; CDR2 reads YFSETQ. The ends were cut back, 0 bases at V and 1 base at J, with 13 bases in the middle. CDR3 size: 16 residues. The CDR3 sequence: CASSLVLTPTQETQYF. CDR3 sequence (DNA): TGCGCCAGCAGCTTGGTACTGACCCCAACCCAAGAGACCCAGTACTTC.

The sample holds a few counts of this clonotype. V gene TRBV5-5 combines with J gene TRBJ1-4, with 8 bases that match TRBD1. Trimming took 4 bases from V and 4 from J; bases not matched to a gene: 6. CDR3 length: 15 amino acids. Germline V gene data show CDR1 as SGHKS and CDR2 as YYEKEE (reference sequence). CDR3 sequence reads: CASSVGTGYNEKLFF. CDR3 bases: TGTGCCAGCAGCGTAGGGACAGGCTATAATGAAAAACTGTTTTTT. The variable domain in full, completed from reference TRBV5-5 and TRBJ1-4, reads DAGVTQSPTHLIKTRGQQVTLRCSPISGHKSVSWYQQVLGQGPQFIFQYYEKEERGRGNFPDRFSARQFPNYSSELNVNALLLGDSALYLCASSVGTGYNEKLFFGSGTQLSVL.